The T cell receptor beta chain under discussion was sequenced for a study of blood T cell repertoires in COVID-19. The V end lost 10 bases, the J end lost 1 base, and 18 bases lay between the germline ends. This CDR3 contains 15 residues. Germline CDR1 reads LNHDA; CDR2 reads SQIVND (reference sequence). Some clones are missing from TCRdb's copy, which holds only in-frame ones; the method was immunoSEQ multiplex PCR. The sample has 100,000 to 150,000 clones; 70% to 90% are singletons. The genes are TRBV19 and TRBJ2-3; possible D gene TRBD1, 6 bases. The TCR sequence derives from a woman aged 80 or over with acute or convalescent COVID-19. Sequencing input: peripheral blood. The CDR3, as DNA: TGTGCCACCCGAGGGGGTGGGTTTGGCACAGATACGCAGTATTTT. Its protein is CATRGGGFGTDTQYF. The full variable domain, in which reference TRBV19 and TRBJ2-3 provide the parts outside the CDR3, is DGGITQSPKYLFRKEGQNVTLSCEQNLNHDAMYWYRQDPGQGLRLIYYSQIVNDFQKGDIAEGYSVSREKKESFPLTVTSAQKNPTAFYLCATRGGGFGTDTQYFGPGTRLTVL.